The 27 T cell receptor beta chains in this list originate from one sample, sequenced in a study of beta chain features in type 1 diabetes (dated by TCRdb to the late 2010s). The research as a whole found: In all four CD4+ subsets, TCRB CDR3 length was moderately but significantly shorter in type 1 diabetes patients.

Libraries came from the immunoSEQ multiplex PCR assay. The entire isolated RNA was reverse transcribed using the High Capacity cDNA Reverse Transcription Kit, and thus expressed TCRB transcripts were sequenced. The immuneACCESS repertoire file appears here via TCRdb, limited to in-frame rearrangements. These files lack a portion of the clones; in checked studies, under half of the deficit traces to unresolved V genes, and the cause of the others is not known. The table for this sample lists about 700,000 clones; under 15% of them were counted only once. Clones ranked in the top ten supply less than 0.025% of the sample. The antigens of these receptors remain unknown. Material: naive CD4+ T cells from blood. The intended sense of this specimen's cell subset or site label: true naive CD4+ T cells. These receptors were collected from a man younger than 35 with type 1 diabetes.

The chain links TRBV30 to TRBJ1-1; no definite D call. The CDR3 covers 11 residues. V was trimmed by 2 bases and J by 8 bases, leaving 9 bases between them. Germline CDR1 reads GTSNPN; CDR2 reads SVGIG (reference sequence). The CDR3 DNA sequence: TGTGCCTGGAGTTATAGGGTCGAAGCTTTCTTT. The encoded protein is CAWSYRVEAFF. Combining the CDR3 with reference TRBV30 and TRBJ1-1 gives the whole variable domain SQTIHQWPATLVQPVGSPLSLECTVEGTSNPNLYWYRQAAGRGLQLLFYSVGIGQISSEVPQNLSASRPQDRQFILSSKKLLLSDSGFYLCAWSYRVEAFFGQGTRLTVV.

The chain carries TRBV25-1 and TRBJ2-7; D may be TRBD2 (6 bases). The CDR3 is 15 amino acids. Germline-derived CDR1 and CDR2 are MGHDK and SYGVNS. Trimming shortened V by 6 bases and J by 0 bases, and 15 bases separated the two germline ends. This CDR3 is CASSLSAGGSYEQYF. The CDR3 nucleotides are TGTGCCAGCAGCCTATCTGCCGGGGGCTCCTACGAGCAGTACTTC.

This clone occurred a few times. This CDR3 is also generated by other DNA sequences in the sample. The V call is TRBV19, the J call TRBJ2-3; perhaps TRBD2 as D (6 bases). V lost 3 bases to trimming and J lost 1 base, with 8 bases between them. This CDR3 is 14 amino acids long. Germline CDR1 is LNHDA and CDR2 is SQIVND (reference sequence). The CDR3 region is CASSMGGGTDTQYF. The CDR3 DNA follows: TGTGCCAGTAGTATGGGCGGGGGCACAGATACGCAGTATTTT.

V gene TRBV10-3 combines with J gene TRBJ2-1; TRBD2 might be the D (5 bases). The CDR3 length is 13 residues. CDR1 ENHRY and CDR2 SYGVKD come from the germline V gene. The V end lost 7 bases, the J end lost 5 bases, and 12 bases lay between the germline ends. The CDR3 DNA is TGTGCCATCACAGGACTCGATCACAATGAGCAGTTCTTC. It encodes CAITGLDHNEQFF.

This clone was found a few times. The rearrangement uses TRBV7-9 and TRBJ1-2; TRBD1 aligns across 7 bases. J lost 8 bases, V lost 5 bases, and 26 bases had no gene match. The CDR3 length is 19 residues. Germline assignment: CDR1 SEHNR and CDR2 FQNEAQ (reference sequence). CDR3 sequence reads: CASSPKSGTGARPQWGYTF. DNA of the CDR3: TGTGCCAGCAGCCCGAAGAGTGGCACAGGGGCTCGCCCCCAGTGGGGCTACACCTTC.

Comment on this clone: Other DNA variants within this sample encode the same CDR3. The CDR3 coding sequence is TGTGCCAGCAGTCCGCCGGGGGGCGAGCAGTACTTC. Protein product: CASSPPGGEQYF. The V and J genes are TRBV28 and TRBJ2-7, with TRBD2 identical over 7 bases. J gave up 6 bases and V 5 bases, and 4 bases lay outside the gene matches. The CDR3 consists of 12 residues. CDR1 and CDR2 from the germline V gene are MDHEN and SYDVKM.

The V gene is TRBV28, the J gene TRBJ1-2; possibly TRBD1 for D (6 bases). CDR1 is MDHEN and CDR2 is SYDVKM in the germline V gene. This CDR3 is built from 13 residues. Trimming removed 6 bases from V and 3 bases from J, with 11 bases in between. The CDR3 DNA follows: TGTGCCAGCAGCACAGGGTTGTACTATGGCTACACCTTC. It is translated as CASSTGLYYGYTF.

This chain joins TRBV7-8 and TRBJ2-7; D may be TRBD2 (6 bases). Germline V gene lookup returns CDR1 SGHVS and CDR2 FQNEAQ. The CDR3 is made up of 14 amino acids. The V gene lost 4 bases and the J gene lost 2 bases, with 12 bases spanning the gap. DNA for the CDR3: TGTGCCAGCAGCTCCCCGGGACTGCCCTACGAGCAGTACTTC. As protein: CASSSPGLPYEQYF.

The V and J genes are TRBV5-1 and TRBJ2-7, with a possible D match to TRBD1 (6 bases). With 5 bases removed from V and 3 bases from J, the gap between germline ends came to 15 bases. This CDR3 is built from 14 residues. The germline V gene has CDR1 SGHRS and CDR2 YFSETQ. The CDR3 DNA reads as TGCGCCAGCAGTTCACAGGGAAATGGCTACGAGCAGTACTTC. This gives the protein CASSSQGNGYEQYF.

CDR3 loop: CASSYGTSGGTQYF. The CDR3 DNA follows: TGTGCCAGCAGTTACGGCACTAGCGGGGGGACCCAGTACTTC. The V call is TRBV6-5, the J call TRBJ2-5, with 11 bases identical to TRBD2. CDR1 and CDR2 (germline): MNHEY, SVGAGI. This CDR3 has 14 amino acids. V was clipped by 2 bases and J by 7 bases; unmatched bases: 3.

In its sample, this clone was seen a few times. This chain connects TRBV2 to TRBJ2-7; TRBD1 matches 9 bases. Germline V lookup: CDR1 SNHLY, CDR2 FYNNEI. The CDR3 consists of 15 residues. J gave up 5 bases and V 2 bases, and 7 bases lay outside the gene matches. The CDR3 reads CASSELGQGFHEQYF. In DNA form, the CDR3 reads TGTGCCAGCAGTGAATTAGGACAGGGGTTCCACGAGCAGTACTTC.

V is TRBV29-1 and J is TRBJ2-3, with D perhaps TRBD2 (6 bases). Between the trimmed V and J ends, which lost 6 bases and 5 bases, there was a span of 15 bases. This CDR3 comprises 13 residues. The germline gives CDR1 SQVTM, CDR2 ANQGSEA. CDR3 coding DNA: TGCAGCGTACTGTCCCCAGCGGGAGATACGCAGTATTTT. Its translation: CSVLSPAGDTQYF.

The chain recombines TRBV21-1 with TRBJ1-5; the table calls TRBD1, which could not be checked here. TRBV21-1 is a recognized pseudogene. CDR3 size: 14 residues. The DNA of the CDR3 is TGTGCCAACGCCAGGGCGTGCGGCGGTCAGCCCCAGCATTTT. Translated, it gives CANARACGGQPQHF.

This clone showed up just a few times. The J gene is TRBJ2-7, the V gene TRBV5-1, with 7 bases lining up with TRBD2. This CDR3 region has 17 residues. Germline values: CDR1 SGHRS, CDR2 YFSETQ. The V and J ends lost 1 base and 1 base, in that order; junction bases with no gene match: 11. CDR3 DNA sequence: TGCGCCAGCAGCTTGAATTACCCCAGCGGGGCATCCTACGAGCAGTACTTC. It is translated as CASSLNYPSGASYEQYF.

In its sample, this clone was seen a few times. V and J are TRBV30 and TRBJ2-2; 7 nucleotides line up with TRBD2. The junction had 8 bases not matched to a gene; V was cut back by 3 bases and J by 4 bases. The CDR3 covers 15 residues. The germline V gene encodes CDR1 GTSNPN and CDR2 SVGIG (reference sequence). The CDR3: CAWSGGGEATGELFF. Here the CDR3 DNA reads TGTGCCTGGAGCGGGGGAGGGGAGGCCACCGGGGAGCTGTTTTTT. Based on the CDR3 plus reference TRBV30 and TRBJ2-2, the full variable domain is SQTIHQWPATLVQPVGSPLSLECTVEGTSNPNLYWYRQAAGRGLQLLFYSVGIGQISSEVPQNLSASRPQDRQFILSSKKLLLSDSGFYLCAWSGGGEATGELFFGEGSRLTVL.

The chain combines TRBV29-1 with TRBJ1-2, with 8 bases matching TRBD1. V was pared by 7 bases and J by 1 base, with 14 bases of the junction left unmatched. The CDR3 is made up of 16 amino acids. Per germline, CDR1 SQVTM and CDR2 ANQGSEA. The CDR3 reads CSAPNDRDRFNYGYTF. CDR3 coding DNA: TGCAGCGCGCCCAATGATAGGGACAGGTTTAACTATGGCTACACCTTC. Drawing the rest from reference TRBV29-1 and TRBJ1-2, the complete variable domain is SAVISQKPSRDICQRGTSLTIQCQVDSQVTMMFWYRQQPGQSLTLIATANQGSEATYESGFVIDKFPISRPNLTFSTLTVSNMSPEDSSIYLCSAPNDRDRFNYGYTFGSGTRLTVV.

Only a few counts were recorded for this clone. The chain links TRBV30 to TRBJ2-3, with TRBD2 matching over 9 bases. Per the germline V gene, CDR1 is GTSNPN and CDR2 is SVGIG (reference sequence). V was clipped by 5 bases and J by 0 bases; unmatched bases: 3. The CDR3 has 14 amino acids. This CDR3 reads CAWRLAASTDTQYF. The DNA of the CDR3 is TGTGCCTGGCGACTAGCGGCTAGCACAGATACGCAGTATTTT.

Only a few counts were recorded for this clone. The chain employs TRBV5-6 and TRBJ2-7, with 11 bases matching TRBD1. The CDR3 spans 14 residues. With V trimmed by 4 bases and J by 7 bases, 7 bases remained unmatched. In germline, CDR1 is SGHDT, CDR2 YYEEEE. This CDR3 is CASSPRTGGWEQYF. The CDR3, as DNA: TGTGCCAGCAGCCCCAGGACAGGGGGCTGGGAGCAGTACTTC.

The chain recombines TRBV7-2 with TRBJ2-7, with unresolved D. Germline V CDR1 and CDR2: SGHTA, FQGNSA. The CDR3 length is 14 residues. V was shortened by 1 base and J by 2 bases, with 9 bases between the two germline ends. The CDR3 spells CASSLEVGTYEQYF. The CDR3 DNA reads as TGTGCCAGCAGCTTAGAGGTGGGGACCTACGAGCAGTACTTC.

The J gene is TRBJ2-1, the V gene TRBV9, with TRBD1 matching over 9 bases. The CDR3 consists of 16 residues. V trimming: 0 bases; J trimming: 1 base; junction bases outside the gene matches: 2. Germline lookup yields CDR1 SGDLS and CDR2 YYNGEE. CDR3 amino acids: CASSVDGQGSYNEQFF. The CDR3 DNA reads TGTGCCAGCAGCGTAGACGGACAGGGGTCCTACAATGAGCAGTTCTTC.

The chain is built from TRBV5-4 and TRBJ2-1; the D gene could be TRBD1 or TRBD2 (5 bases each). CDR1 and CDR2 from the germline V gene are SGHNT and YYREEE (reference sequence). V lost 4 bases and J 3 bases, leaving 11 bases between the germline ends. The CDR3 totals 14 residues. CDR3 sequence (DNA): TGTGCCAGCAGCCCGTGGGACCGCTACAATGAGCAGTTCTTC. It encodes CASSPWDRYNEQFF.

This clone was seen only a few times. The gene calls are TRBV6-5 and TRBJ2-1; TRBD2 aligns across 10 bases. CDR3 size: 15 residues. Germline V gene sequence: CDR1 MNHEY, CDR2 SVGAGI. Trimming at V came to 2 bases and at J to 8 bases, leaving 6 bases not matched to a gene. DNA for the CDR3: TGTGCCAGCAGTTACAGTAGCGGGGGGAATGATGAGCAGTTCTTC. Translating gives CASSYSSGGNDEQFF.

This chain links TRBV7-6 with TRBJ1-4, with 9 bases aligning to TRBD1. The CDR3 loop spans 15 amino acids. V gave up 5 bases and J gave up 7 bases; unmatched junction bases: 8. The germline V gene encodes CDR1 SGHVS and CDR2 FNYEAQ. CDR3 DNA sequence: TGTGCCAGCAGCCAGCCACAGGGGGCTGGTGAAAAACTGTTTTTT. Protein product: CASSQPQGAGEKLFF.

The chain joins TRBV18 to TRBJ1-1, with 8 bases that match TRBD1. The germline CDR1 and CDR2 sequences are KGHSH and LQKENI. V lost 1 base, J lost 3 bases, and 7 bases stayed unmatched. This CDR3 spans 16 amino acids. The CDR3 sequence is CASSPLDRDGDTEAFF. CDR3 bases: TGTGCCAGCTCACCACTGGACAGGGATGGCGACACTGAAGCTTTCTTT.

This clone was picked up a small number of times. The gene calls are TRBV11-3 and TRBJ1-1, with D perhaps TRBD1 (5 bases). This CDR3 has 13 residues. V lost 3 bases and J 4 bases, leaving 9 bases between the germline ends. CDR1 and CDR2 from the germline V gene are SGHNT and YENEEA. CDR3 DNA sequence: TGTGCCAGCAGCTTCCGGGGGAGCACTGAAGCTTTCTTT. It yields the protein CASSFRGSTEAFF. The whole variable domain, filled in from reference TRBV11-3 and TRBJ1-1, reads EAGVVQSPRYKIIEKKQPVAFWCNPISGHNTLYWYLQNLGQGPELLIRYENEEAVDDSQLPKDRFSAERLKGVDSTLKIQPAELGDSAVYLCASSFRGSTEAFFGQGTRLTVV.

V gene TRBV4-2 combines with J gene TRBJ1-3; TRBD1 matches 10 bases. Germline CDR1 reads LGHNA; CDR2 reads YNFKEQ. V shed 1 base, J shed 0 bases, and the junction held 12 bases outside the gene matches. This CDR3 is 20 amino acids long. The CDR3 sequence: CASSQGPGPGQGLSGNTIYF. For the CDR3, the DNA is TGTGCCAGCAGCCAAGGCCCTGGGCCGGGACAGGGGCTCTCTGGAAACACCATATATTTT.

Here the CDR3 DNA reads TGTGCCAGCAGCTTACTAGGGGGCGGATATCAGCCCCAGCATTTT. This codes for CASSLLGGGYQPQHF. The chain is built from TRBV7-2 and TRBJ1-5, with 7 bases aligning to TRBD1. V trimming: 2 bases; J trimming: 5 bases; junction bases outside the gene matches: 6. The CDR3 totals 15 residues. Germline loops: CDR1 SGHTA, CDR2 FQGNSA. Combining the CDR3 with reference TRBV7-2 and TRBJ1-5 gives the whole variable domain GAGVSQSPSNKVTEKGKDVELRCDPISGHTALYWYRQSLGQGLEFLIYFQGNSAPDKSGLPSDRFSAERTGGSVSTLTIQRTQQEDSAVYLCASSLLGGGYQPQHFGDGTRLSIL.